The T cell receptor (beta chain) described here comes from a study of shared clonotypes between healthy human individuals. On this clone: What it binds is unknown.

V lost 0 bases and J 5 bases, leaving 10 bases between the germline ends. Germline loops: CDR1 GTSNPN, CDR2 SVGIG (reference sequence). This CDR3 contains 13 residues. Study findings and constraints: Generally, estimated richness proved larger in naive subsets than it did in memory subsets. Shared clonotypes across all four donors exceeded non-shared ones in generation probability. The donor pool, a small one, limited the genetic and exposure-history diversity represented.

Genomic DNA (from each subset) was split evenly across several immunoSEQ plates. Produced via immunoSEQ multiplex PCR; TCRdb's table is partial and in-frame only. The sample holds approximately 2,200,000 clones, about 92% seen once. CD45RO-negative, CCR7-selected cells formed the naive CD8 fraction, which excluded terminally differentiated effector memory CD45RA+ cells. The specimen sequenced was naive CD8+ T cells from PBMCs. The chain couples TRBV30 to TRBJ1-2; no reliable D call. The origin of this receptor is a young man in good health. Some clones in this sample may be carry-over from other donors' samples. CDR3 loop: CAWSVAGLYGYTF. CDR3 bases: TGTGCCTGGAGTGTAGCCGGACTTTATGGCTACACCTTC.